This is a list of T cell receptor beta chains from one sample in a study of OX40 agonist ivuxolimab in advanced cancers. Assay used: immunoSEQ multiplex PCR; TCRdb lists only in-frame clones, some missing. This sample yields about 80,000 clones, of which more than 80% are seen a single time; approximately 2.2% belongs to the top ten. The sequenced sample was CD4+ or CD8+ T cells sorted from blood, obtained in a trial of the OX40 agonist ivuxolimab. The receptors stem from an adult with an advanced solid tumor such as melanoma, head and neck, liver or kidney cancer. Both conserved end residues are part of each CDR3. The D gene is left open where the match is weak. Size is omitted from some rows. Given values are once, few, many or a class for expanded clones.

j_call: TRBJ2-7
v_call: TRBV7-9
d_call: NA
clone_size: few
cdr3_aa: CASTLNWGRTGEQYF
cdr3_nt: TGTGCCAGCACCTTAAATTGGGGAAGGACTGGGGAGCAGTACTTC

j_call: TRBJ1-2
v_call: TRBV19
d_call: NA
clone_size: NA
cdr3_aa: CASTRRVAAFKHPLGYTF
cdr3_nt: TGTGCCAGTACCCGGAGGGTGGCCGCATTCAAACATCCCTTAGGCTACACCTTC

j_call: TRBJ2-7
v_call: TRBV2
d_call: TRBD1
clone_size: NA
cdr3_aa: CASSLDRGSYEQYF
cdr3_nt: TGTGCCAGCAGCTTGGACAGGGGCTCCTACGAGCAGTACTTC

j_call: TRBJ1-1
v_call: TRBV11-2
d_call: NA
clone_size: NA
cdr3_aa: CASSSQGSTEAFF
cdr3_nt: TGTGCCAGCAGCTCACAGGGATCCACTGAAGCTTTCTTT

j_call: TRBJ2-7
v_call: TRBV5-5
d_call: NA
clone_size: NA
cdr3_aa: CASSLLWGADEQYF
cdr3_nt: TGTGCCAGCAGCTTGCTTTGGGGGGCCGACGAGCAGTACTTC

j_call: TRBJ1-1
v_call: TRBV11-2
d_call: NA
clone_size: NA
cdr3_aa: CASSTPRGVVSEAFF
cdr3_nt: TGTGCCAGCAGCACCCCCCGGGGGGTAGTGTCTGAAGCTTTCTTT

j_call: TRBJ1-2
v_call: TRBV14
d_call: NA
clone_size: NA
cdr3_aa: CASSQVQGYGYTF
cdr3_nt: TGTGCCAGCAGCCAAGTACAAGGTTATGGCTACACCTTC

j_call: TRBJ1-1
v_call: TRBV5-5
d_call: NA
clone_size: NA
cdr3_aa: CASSHRVMNTEAFF
cdr3_nt: TGTGCCAGCAGCCACAGGGTAATGAACACTGAAGCTTTCTTT

j_call: TRBJ2-2
v_call: TRBV7-7
d_call: NA
clone_size: NA
cdr3_aa: CASSLVGANTGELFF
cdr3_nt: TGTGCCAGCAGCTTAGTCGGGGCGAACACCGGGGAGCTGTTTTTT

j_call: TRBJ1-1
v_call: TRBV11-1
d_call: NA
clone_size: NA
cdr3_aa: CASSLALRGNTEAFF
cdr3_nt: TGTGCCAGCAGCTTAGCGCTCCGAGGGAACACTGAAGCTTTCTTT

j_call: TRBJ2-1
v_call: TRBV6-5
d_call: NA
clone_size: NA
cdr3_aa: CASYKAGYNEQFF
cdr3_nt: TGTGCCAGTTACAAGGCAGGGTACAATGAGCAGTTCTTC

j_call: TRBJ1-3
v_call: TRBV27
d_call: NA
clone_size: NA
cdr3_aa: CASSPRVSATSGNTIYF
cdr3_nt: TGTGCCAGCAGCCCTCGGGTCTCAGCCACCTCTGGAAACACCATATATTTT

j_call: TRBJ1-2
v_call: TRBV4-1
d_call: NA
clone_size: NA
cdr3_aa: CASSSTGFSGYTF
cdr3_nt: TGCGCCAGCAGTTCGACAGGTTTTAGCGGCTACACCTTC

j_call: TRBJ2-6
v_call: TRBV7-4
d_call: NA
clone_size: NA
cdr3_aa: CASSTCHSSQSRANVLTF
cdr3_nt: TGTGCCAGCAGCACATGCCACAGCTCACAAAGTCGGGCCAACGTCCTGACTTTC

j_call: TRBJ2-3
v_call: TRBV27
d_call: NA
clone_size: once
cdr3_aa: CASSPGWIQKDTQYF
cdr3_nt: TGTGCCAGCAGTCCTGGGTGGATTCAGAAAGATACGCAGTATTTT

j_call: TRBJ2-2
v_call: TRBV27
d_call: TRBD2
clone_size: once
cdr3_aa: CASSFGAGPTGELFF
cdr3_nt: TGTGCCAGCAGTTTTGGAGCGGGGCCCACCGGGGAGCTGTTTTTT

j_call: TRBJ2-6
v_call: TRBV28
d_call: NA
clone_size: few
cdr3_aa: CASSLSRSGANVLTF
cdr3_nt: TGTGCCAGCAGTTTATCACGCTCTGGGGCCAACGTCCTGACTTTC

j_call: TRBJ2-1
v_call: TRBV19
d_call: NA
clone_size: NA
cdr3_aa: CASSIRVIDYNEQFF
cdr3_nt: TGTGCCAGTAGTATCAGGGTAATTGACTACAATGAGCAGTTCTTC

j_call: TRBJ2-5
v_call: TRBV18
d_call: NA
clone_size: NA
cdr3_aa: CASSPLRSQETQYF
cdr3_nt: TGTGCCAGCTCACCACTTAGAAGCCAAGAGACCCAGTACTTC

j_call: TRBJ2-3
v_call: TRBV5-5
d_call: NA
clone_size: few
cdr3_aa: CASSFRDSTDTQYF
cdr3_nt: TGTGCCAGCAGCTTCCGGGACAGCACAGATACGCAGTATTTT

j_call: TRBJ2-1
v_call: TRBV27
d_call: TRBD1
clone_size: NA
cdr3_aa: CASSSITGELYNEQFF
cdr3_nt: TGTGCCAGCAGTTCCATAACAGGGGAGTTATACAATGAGCAGTTCTTC

j_call: TRBJ1-6
v_call: TRBV6-5
d_call: NA
clone_size: NA
cdr3_aa: CASKSGTVDNSPLHF
cdr3_nt: TGTGCCAGCAAAAGCGGGACTGTTGATAATTCACCCCTCCACTTT

j_call: TRBJ2-1
v_call: TRBV11-1
d_call: NA
clone_size: few
cdr3_aa: CASRRINEQFF
cdr3_nt: TGTGCCAGCAGACGAATCAATGAGCAGTTCTTC

j_call: TRBJ1-2
v_call: TRBV19
d_call: TRBD1
clone_size: NA
cdr3_aa: CASSTGLGGYTF
cdr3_nt: TGTGCCAGTTCGACAGGGTTGGGAGGCTACACCTTC

j_call: TRBJ1-5
v_call: TRBV10-3
d_call: NA
clone_size: NA
cdr3_aa: CAISDFRLRGASQPQHF
cdr3_nt: TGTGCCATCAGTGACTTTCGCCTCAGGGGCGCGAGTCAGCCCCAGCATTTT

j_call: TRBJ2-2
v_call: TRBV21-1
d_call: NA
clone_size: NA
cdr3_aa: CASSKVTKDTGELFF
cdr3_nt: TGTGCCAGCAGCAAAGTGACAAAGGACACCGGGGAGCTGTTTTTT

j_call: TRBJ2-5
v_call: TRBV4-2
d_call: NA
clone_size: NA
cdr3_aa: CASSRQLEETQYF
cdr3_nt: TGTGCCAGCAGCCGTCAGCTCGAAGAGACCCAGTACTTC